This T cell receptor (beta chain) was recorded in a study of monozygotic twins with inflammatory bowel disease. Germline V gives CDR1 ENHRY, CDR2 SYGVKD. The CDR3 totals 14 residues. From its re-call of the 5' RACE reads, TCRdb lists each CDR3 protein once, without DNA. Reported are around 150,000 distinct CDR3 sequences; the ten largest clones contain 2% to 2.5%. The V and J genes are TRBV10-3 and TRBJ2-3; TCRdb's D gene call, TRBD1, goes unchecked for lack of DNA. The clonotype originates from a human donor with ulcerative colitis or Crohn's disease, or a healthy co-twin of an affected twin (not recorded which). Sequenced input: blood. The CDR3 sequence: CAIRRTPGTDTQYF.